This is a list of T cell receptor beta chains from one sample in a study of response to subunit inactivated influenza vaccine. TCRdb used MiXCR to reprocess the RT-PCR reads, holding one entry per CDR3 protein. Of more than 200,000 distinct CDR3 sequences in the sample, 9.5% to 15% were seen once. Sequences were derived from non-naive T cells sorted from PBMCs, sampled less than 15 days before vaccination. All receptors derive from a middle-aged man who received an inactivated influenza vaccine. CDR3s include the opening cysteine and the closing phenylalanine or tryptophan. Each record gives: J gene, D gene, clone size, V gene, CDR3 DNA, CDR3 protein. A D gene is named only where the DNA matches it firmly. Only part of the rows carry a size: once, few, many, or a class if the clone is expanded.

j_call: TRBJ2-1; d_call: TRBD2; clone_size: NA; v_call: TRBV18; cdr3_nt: TGTGCCAGCTCACCGGGTGCGGGACTAGCTGGAGTAACGTACAATGAGCAGTTCTTC; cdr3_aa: CASSPGAGLAGVTYNEQFF
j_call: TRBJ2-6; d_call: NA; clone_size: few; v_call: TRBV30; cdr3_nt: TGTGCCTGGAGTGTACAGAGGGTCCGCTCTGGGGCCAACGTCCTGACTTTC; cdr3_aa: CAWSVQRVRSGANVLTF
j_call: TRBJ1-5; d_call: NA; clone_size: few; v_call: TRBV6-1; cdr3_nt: TGTGCCAGCAGGGTCAGGGATGAGCCCCAGCATTTT; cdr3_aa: CASRVRDEPQHF
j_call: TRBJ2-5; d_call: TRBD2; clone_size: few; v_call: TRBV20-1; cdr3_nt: TGCAGTGCTAGAGTAGCGGGGGGGCCGGAAGAGACCCAGTACTTC; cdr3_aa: CSARVAGGPEETQYF
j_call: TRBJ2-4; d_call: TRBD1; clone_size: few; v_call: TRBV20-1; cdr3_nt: TGCAGTGCCTCTCAGGGGGCCGCCAAAAACATTCAGTACTTC; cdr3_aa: CSASQGAAKNIQYF
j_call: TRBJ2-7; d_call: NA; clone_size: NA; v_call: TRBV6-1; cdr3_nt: TGTGCCAGCAGTGAGTTTCAGCGACCGTCGGGCGAGCAGTACTTC; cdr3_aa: CASSEFQRPSGEQYF
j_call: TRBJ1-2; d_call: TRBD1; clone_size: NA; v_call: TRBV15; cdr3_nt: TGTGCCACCAGCAGAGATCGGACAGGGGGCGATAATGGCTACACCTTC; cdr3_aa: CATSRDRTGGDNGYTF
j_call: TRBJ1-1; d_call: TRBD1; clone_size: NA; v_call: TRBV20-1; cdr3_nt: TGCAGTGCTTTCTCGCCCGGGACAGCGAACACTGAAGCTTTCTTT; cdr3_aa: CSAFSPGTANTEAFF
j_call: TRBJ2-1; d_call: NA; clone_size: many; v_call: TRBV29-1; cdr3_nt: TGCAGCGTTTCTATGGGCCCCGAGCATGAGCAGTTCTTC; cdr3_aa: CSVSMGPEHEQFF
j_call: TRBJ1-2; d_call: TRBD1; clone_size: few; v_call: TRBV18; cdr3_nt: TGTGCCAGCTCACCACCTTCCGACAGGGGCGGCTATGGCTACACCTTC; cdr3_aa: CASSPPSDRGGYGYTF
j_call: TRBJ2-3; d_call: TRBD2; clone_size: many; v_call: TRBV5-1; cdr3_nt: TGCGCCAGCAGCCACGGGACTAGCGGGGGGGTCACAGATACGCAGTATTTT; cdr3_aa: CASSHGTSGGVTDTQYF
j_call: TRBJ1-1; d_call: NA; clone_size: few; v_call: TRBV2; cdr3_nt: TGTGCCAGCAGTGAAGCGCGAATAATGAACACTGAAGCTTTCTTT; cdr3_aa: CASSEARIMNTEAFF
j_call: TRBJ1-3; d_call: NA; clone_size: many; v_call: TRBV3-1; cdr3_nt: TGTGCCAGCAGCCAAGGACGGGGGGCTGGAAACACCATATATTTT; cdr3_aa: CASSQGRGAGNTIYF
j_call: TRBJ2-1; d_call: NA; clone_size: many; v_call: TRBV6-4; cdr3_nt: TGTGCCAGCAGTGACGAGGAGTGGAATGAGCAGTTCTTC; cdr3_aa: CASSDEEWNEQFF
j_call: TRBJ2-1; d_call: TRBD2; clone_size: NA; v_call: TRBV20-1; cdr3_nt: TGCAGTGCTTACCCACCCTTTAGCGGGACCTACAATGAGCAGTTCTTC; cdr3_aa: CSAYPPFSGTYNEQFF
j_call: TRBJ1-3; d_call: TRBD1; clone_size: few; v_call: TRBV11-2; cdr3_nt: TGTGCCAGCAGCCCCGGTCGGCCGGACAGGATATACTCTGGAAACACCATATATTTT; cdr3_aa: CASSPGRPDRIYSGNTIYF
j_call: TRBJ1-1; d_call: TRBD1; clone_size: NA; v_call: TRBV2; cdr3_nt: TGTGCCAGCAGGACAGGGAGCGCTGAAGCTTTCTTT; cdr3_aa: CASRTGSAEAFF
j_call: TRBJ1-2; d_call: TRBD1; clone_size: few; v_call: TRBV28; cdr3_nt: TGTGCCAGCAGCCTCGGACAGGGGGCCACCTACACCTTC; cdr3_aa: CASSLGQGATYTF
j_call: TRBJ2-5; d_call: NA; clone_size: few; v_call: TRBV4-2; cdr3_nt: TGTGCCAGCAGCCAAGAAGGCGCGGCCCGGCCACCGAGTGGGACCCAGTACTTC; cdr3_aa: CASSQEGAARPPSGTQYF
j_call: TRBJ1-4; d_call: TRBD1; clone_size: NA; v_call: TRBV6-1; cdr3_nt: TGTGCCAGCACCTGGACAGGGAATAAGGAAAAACTGTTTTTT; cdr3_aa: CASTWTGNKEKLFF
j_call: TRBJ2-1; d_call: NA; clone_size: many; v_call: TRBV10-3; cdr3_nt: TGTGCCATCAGTGAGTCGATTAGGTCACGCGGCCCTGGGAGGATGGGAGTGTCCGGCAATGAGCAGTTCTTC; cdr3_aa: CAISESIRSRGPGRMGVSGNEQFF
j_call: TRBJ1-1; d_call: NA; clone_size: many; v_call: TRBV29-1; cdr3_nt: TGCAGCGCCGAAAAGCAGAACACTGAAGCTTTCTTT; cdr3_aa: CSAEKQNTEAFF
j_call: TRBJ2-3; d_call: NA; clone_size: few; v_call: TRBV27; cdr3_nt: TGTGCCAGCAGTTTATCGTACGGCACAGATACGCAGTATTTT; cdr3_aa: CASSLSYGTDTQYF
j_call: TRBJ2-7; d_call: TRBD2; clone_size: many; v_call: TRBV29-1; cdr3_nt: TGCAGCGTTACCGGACAGGGTGCGGGGACTAGCGGCTACGAGCAGTACTTC; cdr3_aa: CSVTGQGAGTSGYEQYF
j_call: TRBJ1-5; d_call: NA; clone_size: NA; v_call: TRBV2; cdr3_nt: TGTGCCAGCCGTGCCGGGGGAGGGAAAGGCCAGCCCCAGCATTTT; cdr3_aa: CASRAGGGKGQPQHF
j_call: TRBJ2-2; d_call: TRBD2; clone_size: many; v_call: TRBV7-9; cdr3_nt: TGTGCCAGCAGTAAAGCGGGAAAGCGGCAGAACACCGGGGAGCTGTTTTTT; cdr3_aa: CASSKAGKRQNTGELFF
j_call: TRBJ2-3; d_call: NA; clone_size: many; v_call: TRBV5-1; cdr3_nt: TGCGCCAGCAGCTTGGATAGGACGGGGATGGGAGATACGCAGTATTTT; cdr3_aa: CASSLDRTGMGDTQYF
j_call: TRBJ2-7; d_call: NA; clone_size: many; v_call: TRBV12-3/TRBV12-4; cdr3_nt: TGTGCCAGCAGTCCACGGTACGAGCAGTACTTC; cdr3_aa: CASSPRYEQYF
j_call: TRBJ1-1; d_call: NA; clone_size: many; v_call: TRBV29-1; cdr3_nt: TGCAGTGCATCATTTGCGGGGGGCATGAACACTGAAGCTTTCTTT; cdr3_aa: CSASFAGGMNTEAFF
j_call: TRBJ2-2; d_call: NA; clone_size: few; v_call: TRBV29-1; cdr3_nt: TGCAGCGTACGGGAGAGGTCCGGGGAGCTGTTTTTT; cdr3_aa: CSVRERSGELFF